This T cell receptor beta chain was found in a study of blood T cell repertoires in COVID-19. On the study more broadly: The analysed material was cDNA or gDNA that came from T cells, B-cell-depleted T cells, or PBMCs.

In the original processing: Estimated nucleated cell counts came from reference gene primer amplification. Sequencing used immunoSEQ multiplex PCR; TCRdb keeps in-frame clones, though not all of them. From that table come the V and J calls and clone size; the DNA was used to work out D and trimming. The sample lists about 160,000 clones, about 80% occurring once. In its sample, this clone was seen once. The CDR3 consists of 14 residues. The V gene end was trimmed by 1 base and the J gene end by 2 bases; junction bases not matched to a gene: 2. Germline V gene data show CDR1 as SGHRS and CDR2 as YFSETQ. The study counted Cohort 3 donors as recovered given two negative PCRs, clearance, or symptom resolution.

The chain couples TRBV5-1 to TRBJ2-5; 7 bases are shared with TRBD2. This sequence was found in a woman between 55 and 75 years old who had recovered from COVID-19. The sequencing sample was made of PBMCs or T cells enriched from blood (not recorded which). CDR3 bases: TGCGCCAGCAGCTTGTGGGGGGGACAAGAGACCCAGTACTTC. This translates into CASSLWGGQETQYF.